The following is a T cell receptor beta chain sequence with its context. A J-beta primer mix and a sample-barcoded 5' primer were used in a second PCR of about 7 to 12 cycles. Each cDNA molecule, via a template-switch adaptor with 12 random nucleotides, was tagged. TCRdb independently ran MiXCR on the 5' RACE reads; one entry per CDR3 protein. This sample has 700,000 or so distinct CDR3 sequences, with approximately 40% found just once. This sample was taken from a study of blood T cells in healthy people across ages. Trimming took 5 bases from V and 6 from J; bases not matched to a gene: 2. This CDR3 has 13 amino acids. Germline CDR1 MNHNS, CDR2 SASEGT.

V usage is TRBV6-1 and J usage is TRBJ2-2, with 8 bases matching TRBD1. The clonotype originates from a man aged 80 or over in good health. The sequencing sample was made of blood. The DNA for the CDR3 is TGTGCCAGCAGTACGGACAGGGCCGGGGAGCTGTTTTTT. Translated, it gives CASSTDRAGELFF.